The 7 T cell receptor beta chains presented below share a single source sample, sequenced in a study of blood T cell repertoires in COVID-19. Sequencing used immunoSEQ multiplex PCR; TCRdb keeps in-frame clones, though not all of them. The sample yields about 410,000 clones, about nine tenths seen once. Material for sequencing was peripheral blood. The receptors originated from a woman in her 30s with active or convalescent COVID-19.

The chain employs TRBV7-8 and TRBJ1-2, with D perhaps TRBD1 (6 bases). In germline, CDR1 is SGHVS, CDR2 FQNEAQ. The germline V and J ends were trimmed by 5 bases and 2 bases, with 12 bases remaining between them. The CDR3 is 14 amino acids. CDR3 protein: CASSPGHSNYGYTF. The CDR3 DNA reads TGTGCCAGCAGCCCGGGACATTCGAACTATGGCTACACCTTC. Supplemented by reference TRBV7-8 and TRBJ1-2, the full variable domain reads GAGVSQSPRYKVAKRGQDVALRCDPISGHVSLFWYQQALGQGPEFLTYFQNEAQLDKSGLPSDRFFAERPEGSVSTLKIQRTQQEDSAVYLCASSPGHSNYGYTFGSGTRLTVV.

The CDR3 nucleotides read TGTGCCAGCACCCCGCCTCTAGCGGGAGTTTACAATGAGCAGTTCTTC. This translates into CASTPPLAGVYNEQFF. The chain employs TRBV6-2 or TRBV6-3 and TRBJ2-1; TRBD2 matches 10 bases. From germline, CDR1 is MNHEY and CDR2 SVGEGT. The CDR3 runs 16 residues. V lost 7 bases and J lost 4; bases outside the gene matches: 10.

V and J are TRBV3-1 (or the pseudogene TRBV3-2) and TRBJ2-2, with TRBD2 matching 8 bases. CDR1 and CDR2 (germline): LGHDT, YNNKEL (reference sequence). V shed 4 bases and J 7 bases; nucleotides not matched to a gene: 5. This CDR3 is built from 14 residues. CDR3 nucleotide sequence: TGTGCCAGCAGCCCCGGGGGGGGGTACGGGGAGCTGTTTTTT. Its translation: CASSPGGGYGELFF.

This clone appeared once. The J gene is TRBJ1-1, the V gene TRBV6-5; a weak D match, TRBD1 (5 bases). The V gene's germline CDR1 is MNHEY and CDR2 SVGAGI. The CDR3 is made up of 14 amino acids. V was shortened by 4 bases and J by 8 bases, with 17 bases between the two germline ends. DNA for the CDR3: TGTGCCAGCAGTTCGGCGGGACGAGAGTTCGAAGCTTTCTTT. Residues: CASSSAGREFEAFF.

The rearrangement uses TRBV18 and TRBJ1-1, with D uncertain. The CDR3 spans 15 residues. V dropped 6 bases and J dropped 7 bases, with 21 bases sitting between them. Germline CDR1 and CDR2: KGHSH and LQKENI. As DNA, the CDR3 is TGTGCCAGCTCCCAGGTGAGGGCAGACACACATGAAGCTTTCTTT. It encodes CASSQVRADTHEAFF.

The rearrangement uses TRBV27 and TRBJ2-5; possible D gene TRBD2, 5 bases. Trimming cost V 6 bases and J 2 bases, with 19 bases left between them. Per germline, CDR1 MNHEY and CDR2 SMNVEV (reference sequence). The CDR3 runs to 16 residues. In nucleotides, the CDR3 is TGTGCCAGCAGATCTACAGCGGTCCTCGGACAAGAGACCCAGTACTTC. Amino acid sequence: CASRSTAVLGQETQYF.

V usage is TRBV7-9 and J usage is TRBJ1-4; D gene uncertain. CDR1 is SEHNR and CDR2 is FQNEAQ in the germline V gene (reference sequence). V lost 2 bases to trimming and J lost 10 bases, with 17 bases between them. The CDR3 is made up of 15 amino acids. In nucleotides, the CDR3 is TGTGCCAGCAGCTTACTTGGCAGGCCTGACGGAAAACTGTTTTTT. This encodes CASSLLGRPDGKLFF.